These 27 T cell receptor beta chains share one sample of origin, sequenced in a study of brain T cells in children with intractable seizures. Here immunoSEQ multiplex PCR was the method, and the copy in TCRdb shows in-frame clones only, minus some. The sample includes tens of thousands of clones, 85% to 95% seen only once; the top ten take around 1.6%. Here the sequenced sample was peripheral blood, taken at surgery. The receptors derive from a boy less than two years old with tuberous sclerosis and intractable seizures.

The count of this clone is one. The chain links TRBV6-5 to TRBJ1-4; D possibly corresponds to TRBD1 (5 bases). This CDR3 region has 16 residues. Trimming took off 4 bases at V and 10 bases at J, with 22 bases between the two ends. The V gene's germline CDR1 is MNHEY and CDR2 SVGAGI. The CDR3 region has the DNA TGTGCCAGCAGTTCTCCGGGGCCCCACGATTTTGGAAAACTGTTTTTT. Translating gives CASSSPGPHDFGKLFF.

The V call is TRBV6-5, the J call TRBJ1-2, with D hard to call. Germline loops: CDR1 MNHEY, CDR2 SVGAGI. The CDR3 sequence is 13 residues long. Trimming left V 7 bases short and J 0 bases short, with 9 bases between. CDR3 loop: CASKDLTNYGYTF. CDR3 bases: TGTGCCAGCAAAGACCTTACTAACTATGGCTACACCTTC.

This chain links TRBV7-9 with TRBJ2-1, with 8 bases fitting TRBD2. This CDR3 is built from 14 residues. The trim removed 3 bases at V and 15 bases at J, leaving 13 bases unmatched. Germline V gene data show CDR1 as SEHNR and CDR2 as FQNEAQ (reference sequence). DNA for the CDR3: TGTGCCAGCAGCTTCGTGACTAGCGACAGTAGAGCGTTCTTC. Its translation is CASSFVTSDSRAFF. Based on the CDR3 plus reference TRBV7-9 and TRBJ2-1, the full variable domain is DTGVSQNPRHKITKRGQNVTFRCDPISEHNRLYWYRQTLGQGPEFLTYFQNEAQLEKSRLLSDRFSAERPKGSFSTLEIQRTEQGDSAMYLCASSFVTSDSRAFFGPGTRLTVL.

CDR3 coding DNA: TGTGCCAGCAGTGACTTGACCGAGAGCTCCTACGAGCAGTACTTC. Protein product: CASSDLTESSYEQYF. The rearrangement joins TRBV2 to TRBJ2-7; no reliable D call. Between the trimmed V and J ends, which lost 3 bases and 0 bases, there was a span of 12 bases. The CDR3 contains 15 residues. CDR1 and CDR2 (germline): SNHLY, FYNNEI.

This chain connects TRBV10-2 to TRBJ1-2; D not resolved. V was clipped by 4 bases and J by 5 bases, with 11 bases between them. The germline V gene has CDR1 WSHSY and CDR2 SAAADI. This CDR3 region has 13 residues. This chain's CDR3 is CASSGGEPYGYTF. The CDR3 region has the DNA TGCGCCAGCAGTGGCGGGGAACCTTATGGCTACACCTTC.

This chain connects TRBV24-1 to TRBJ2-2; perhaps TRBD2 as D (6 bases). V was pared by 4 bases and J by 6 bases, with 11 bases between. Per germline, CDR1 KGHDR and CDR2 SFDVKD. The CDR3 is 14 residues long. DNA for the CDR3: TGTGCCACCAGTGACCGGACTAATTCCGGGGAGCTGTTTTTT. Its protein product is CATSDRTNSGELFF.

The gene calls are TRBV19 and TRBJ1-4, with 7 bases aligning to TRBD1. This CDR3 has 15 residues. V dropped 5 bases and J dropped 4; count of bases not matched to a gene: 7. Germline V gene lookup returns CDR1 LNHDA and CDR2 SQIVND (reference sequence). The CDR3 bases are TGTGCCAGTAGTGTCCCCCGGGACAGTAATGAAAAACTGTTTTTT. Translating it yields CASSVPRDSNEKLFF. Complete variable domain (other parts from reference TRBV19 and TRBJ1-4): DGGITQSPKYLFRKEGQNVTLSCEQNLNHDAMYWYRQDPGQGLRLIYYSQIVNDFQKGDIAEGYSVSREKKESFPLTVTSAQKNPTAFYLCASSVPRDSNEKLFFGSGTQLSVL.

The gene calls are TRBV5-8 and TRBJ2-5; the match to TRBD1 covers 9 bases. This CDR3 is 16 amino acids long. V shed 1 base and J 5 bases; nucleotides not matched to a gene: 9. Germline CDR1 is SGHTS and CDR2 is YDEGEE. CDR3 in amino acids: CASSLRGDRVGETQYF. CDR3 nucleotides: TGTGCCAGCAGCTTGCGGGGGGACAGGGTCGGGGAGACCCAGTACTTC.

The chain has TRBV7-9 and TRBJ1-2; D gene ambiguous. The CDR3 runs 11 residues. With 8 bases removed from V and 2 bases from J, the gap between germline ends came to 6 bases. Germline V gene sequence: CDR1 SEHNR, CDR2 FQNEAQ (reference sequence). This chain's CDR3 is CASGQNYGYTF. The DNA of the CDR3 is TGTGCCAGCGGGCAGAACTATGGCTACACCTTC.

The chain is built from TRBV18 and TRBJ1-6; no definite D call. The CDR3 spans 13 residues. Trimming cost V 1 base and J 9 bases, with 7 bases left between them. Looked up from germline, CDR1 is KGHSH and CDR2 is LQKENI. CDR3 sequence reads: CASSPREISPLHF. The CDR3 nucleotides read TGTGCCAGCTCACCACGGGAAATTTCACCCCTCCACTTT.

This chain uses TRBV7-6 with TRBJ2-7; unclear D gene. Trimming removed 4 bases at V and 1 base at J, with 8 bases between. The germline gives CDR1 SGHVS, CDR2 FNYEAQ. This CDR3 is 13 amino acids long. The CDR3, as DNA: TGTGCCAGCAGCTCGACCGAGTCCTACGAGCAGTACTTC. Its protein is CASSSTESYEQYF.

The chain carries TRBV4-1 and TRBJ1-2; D call uncertain. Between the trimmed V and J ends, which lost 2 bases and 4 bases, there was a span of 11 bases. There are 14 residues in the CDR3. Looked up from germline, CDR1 is MGHRA and CDR2 is YSYEKL. This chain's CDR3 is CASSQSQEGYGYTF. CDR3 DNA: TGCGCCAGCAGCCAATCCCAAGAGGGCTATGGCTACACCTTC.

V gene TRBV2 combines with J gene TRBJ2-4, with D unresolved. The CDR3 spans 14 residues. Between the trimmed V and J ends, which lost 8 bases and 0 bases, there was a span of 11 bases. Germline V gives CDR1 SNHLY, CDR2 FYNNEI. This chain's CDR3 is CASGVGIAKNIQYF. The CDR3 DNA reads as TGTGCCAGCGGGGTGGGAATAGCCAAAAACATTCAGTACTTC. Variable domain in full (rest from reference TRBV2 and TRBJ2-4): EPEVTQTPSHQVTQMGQEVILRCVPISNHLYFYWYRQILGQKVEFLVSFYNNEISEKSEIFDDQFSVERPDGSNFTLKIRSTKLEDSAMYFCASGVGIAKNIQYFGAGTRLSVL.

The chain has TRBV14 and TRBJ2-1; TRBD2 is a possible D gene (6 bases). This CDR3 contains 14 residues. V shed 4 bases and J shed 4 bases, with 11 bases lying between them. From germline, CDR1 is SGHDN and CDR2 FVKESK. The CDR3 region has the DNA TGTGCCAGCAGCCGCGGGACTTATTACAATGAGCAGTTCTTC. Encoded protein: CASSRGTYYNEQFF.

The chain is built from TRBV7-2 and TRBJ2-7; 14 positions match TRBD2. The CDR3 contains 15 residues. Germline CDR1 and CDR2: SGHTA and FQGNSA. V shed 4 bases, J shed 6 bases, and the junction held 5 bases outside the gene matches. DNA of the CDR3: TGTGCCAGCAGCTGGGGACTAGCGGGAGAGTTCGAGCAGTACTTC. Its protein product is CASSWGLAGEFEQYF.

The chain recombines TRBV11-1 with TRBJ2-7; D possibly corresponds to TRBD2 (6 bases). Germline-derived CDR1 and CDR2 are SGHAT and FQDESV (reference sequence). This CDR3 contains 14 residues. V lost 0 bases to trimming and J lost 2 bases, with 8 bases between them. CDR3 in amino acids: CASSLAEGTYEQYF. CDR3 nucleotide sequence: TGTGCCAGCAGCTTAGCGGAGGGTACCTACGAGCAGTACTTC. The full variable domain, rest sourced from reference TRBV11-1 and TRBJ2-7, is EAEVAQSPRYKITEKSQAVAFWCDPISGHATLYWYRQILGQGPELLVQFQDESVVDDSQLPKDRFSAERLKGVDSTLKIQPAELGDSAMYLCASSLAEGTYEQYFGPGTRLTVT.

This chain joins TRBV15 and TRBJ2-3; D is unclear. Trimming cost V 3 bases and J 4 bases, with 23 bases left between them. CDR1 is LNHNV and CDR2 is YYDKDF in the germline V gene (reference sequence). CDR3 length equals 18 residues. For the CDR3, the DNA is TGTGCCACCAGCAGTTCGCTTTTGCGGCGAACTGCCCCAGATACGCAGTATTTT. Its protein is CATSSSLLRRTAPDTQYF. The full variable domain, rest sourced from reference TRBV15 and TRBJ2-3, is DAMVIQNPRYQVTQFGKPVTLSCSQTLNHNVMYWYQQKSSQAPKLLFHYYDKDFNNEADTPDNFQSRRPNTSFCFLDIRSPGLGDTAMYLCATSSSLLRRTAPDTQYFGPGTRLTVL.

V gene TRBV4-1 combines with J gene TRBJ1-5; 8 nucleotides line up with TRBD1. This CDR3 comprises 17 residues. CDR1 is MGHRA, CDR2 YSYEKL, per germline. V trimming: 0 bases; J trimming: 2 bases; junction bases outside the gene matches: 6. The CDR3 DNA is TGCGCCAGCAGCCAAGAAGGCCCAGGGGGCGGCAATCAGCCCCAGCATTTT. Translating it yields CASSQEGPGGGNQPQHF.

The chain carries TRBV5-1 and TRBJ1-3; TRBD1 aligns across 8 bases. This CDR3 comprises 15 residues. With V trimmed by 0 bases and J by 7 bases, 6 bases remained unmatched. The V gene's germline CDR1 is SGHRS and CDR2 YFSETQ. CDR3 residues: CASSLEWRQGNTIYF. In nucleotides, the CDR3 is TGCGCCAGCAGCTTGGAGTGGAGACAGGGGAACACCATATATTTT.

This chain links TRBV27 with TRBJ1-6; D uncertain. The CDR3 contains 16 residues. CDR1 and CDR2 from the germline V gene are MNHEY and SMNVEV (reference sequence). Trimming left V 6 bases short and J 7 bases short, with 19 bases between. The CDR3, as DNA: TGTGCCAGCAGCGCCGATCGCGGACCAAAAAATTCACCCCTCCACTTT. Amino acids: CASSADRGPKNSPLHF.

The V call is TRBV12-3 or TRBV12-4, the J call TRBJ2-7; no clear D gene. V lost 10 bases and J 2 bases, leaving 9 bases between the germline ends. CDR3 size: 11 residues. The CDR3 DNA follows: TGTGCCACCGGGCTAACCTACGAGCAGTACTTC. Residues: CATGLTYEQYF.

The chain recombines TRBV11-2 with TRBJ1-1, with 8 bases aligning to TRBD1. Germline CDR1 reads SGHAT; CDR2 reads FQNNGV. The CDR3 consists of 17 residues. The V gene end was trimmed by 0 bases and the J gene end by 3 bases; junction bases not matched to a gene: 9. The CDR3 reads CASSLDPGGRGDTEAFF. The CDR3 coding sequence is TGTGCCAGCAGCTTAGATCCAGGGGGCCGTGGGGACACTGAAGCTTTCTTT.

The CDR3 DNA reads TGTGCCAGCAGCAGGGGACGGCCGAACACCGGGGAGCTGTTTTTT. Translation: CASSRGRPNTGELFF. This rearrangement joins TRBV7-3 to TRBJ2-2; perhaps D is TRBD1 or TRBD2 (5 bases each). The length of the CDR3 is 15 residues. The V end was cut by 5 bases, the J end by 0 bases, with 10 bases between. Looked up from germline, CDR1 is SGHTA and CDR2 is FQGTGA.

V usage is TRBV29-1 and J usage is TRBJ1-1, with 9 bases aligning to TRBD1. J lost 5 bases, V lost 7 bases, and 11 bases had no gene match. The CDR3 is made up of 14 amino acids. Germline loops: CDR1 SQVTM, CDR2 ANQGSEA. CDR3 region: CSAYPDRGRTEAFF. The DNA of the CDR3 is TGCAGCGCCTACCCCGACAGGGGGAGGACTGAAGCTTTCTTT. Combining the CDR3 with reference TRBV29-1 and TRBJ1-1 gives the whole variable domain SAVISQKPSRDICQRGTSLTIQCQVDSQVTMMFWYRQQPGQSLTLIATANQGSEATYESGFVIDKFPISRPNLTFSTLTVSNMSPEDSSIYLCSAYPDRGRTEAFFGQGTRLTVV.

The rearrangement joins TRBV3-1 (or the pseudogene TRBV3-2) to TRBJ1-5, with D unresolved. Germline V gene sequence: CDR1 LGHDT, CDR2 YNNKEL (reference sequence). Trimming shortened V by 1 base and J by 4 bases, and 8 bases separated the two germline ends. This CDR3 has 14 residues. The CDR3 here is CASSQAENNQPQHF. Written as DNA, the CDR3 is TGTGCCAGCAGCCAAGCGGAGAATAATCAGCCCCAGCATTTT.

The chain carries TRBV5-1 and TRBJ1-2, with 7 bases aligning to TRBD1. CDR1 and CDR2 (germline): SGHRS, YFSETQ. The V segment lost 0 bases and the J segment 4 bases; nucleotides outside the gene matches: 3. This CDR3 is 14 amino acids long. The CDR3 sequence is CASSLDRGSYGYTF. CDR3 DNA sequence: TGCGCCAGCAGCTTGGACAGGGGATCCTATGGCTACACCTTC. Full variable domain (outside the CDR3, taken from reference TRBV5-1 and TRBJ1-2): KAGVTQTPRYLIKTRGQQVTLSCSPISGHRSVSWYQQTPGQGLQFLFEYFSETQRNKGNFPGRFSGRQFSNSRSEMNVSTLELGDSALYLCASSLDRGSYGYTFGSGTRLTVV.

The CDR3 sequence: CASSLDGKAFF. The CDR3 coding sequence is TGTGCCAGCAGCTTGGACGGAAAAGCTTTCTTT. This sequence joins TRBV5-5 and TRBJ1-1; D not resolved. Trimming left V 0 bases short and J 9 bases short, with 6 bases between. The CDR3 extends over 11 amino acids. The V gene's germline CDR1 is SGHKS and CDR2 YYEKEE (reference sequence). Full variable domain (rest looked up from reference TRBV5-5 and TRBJ1-1): DAGVTQSPTHLIKTRGQQVTLRCSPISGHKSVSWYQQVLGQGPQFIFQYYEKEERGRGNFPDRFSARQFPNYSSELNVNALLLGDSALYLCASSLDGKAFFGQGTRLTVV.